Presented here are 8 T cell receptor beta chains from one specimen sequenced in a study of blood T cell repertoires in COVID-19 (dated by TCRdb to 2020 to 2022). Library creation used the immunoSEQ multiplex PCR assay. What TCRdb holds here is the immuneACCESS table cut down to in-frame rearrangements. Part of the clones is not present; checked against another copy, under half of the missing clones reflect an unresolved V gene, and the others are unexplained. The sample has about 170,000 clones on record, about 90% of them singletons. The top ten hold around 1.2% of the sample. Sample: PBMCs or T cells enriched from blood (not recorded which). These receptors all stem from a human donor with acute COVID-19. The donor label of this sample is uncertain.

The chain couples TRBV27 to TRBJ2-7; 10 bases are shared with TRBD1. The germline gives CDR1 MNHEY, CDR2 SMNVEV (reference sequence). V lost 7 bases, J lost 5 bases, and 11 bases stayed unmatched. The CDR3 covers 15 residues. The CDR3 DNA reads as TGTGCCAGCACCCAACCCGGGACAGGGGCAGACGAGCAGTACTTC. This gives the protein CASTQPGTGADEQYF.

The CDR3 bases are TGTGCCAGCAGCCAGAGGGCTGGGGCCAACGTCCTGACTTTC. This gives the protein CASSQRAGANVLTF. This chain connects TRBV5-8 to TRBJ2-6; possible D gene TRBD2, 5 bases. V lost 4 bases and J 2 bases, leaving 7 bases between the germline ends. Germline V gives CDR1 SGHTS, CDR2 YDEGEE. This CDR3 is built from 14 residues.

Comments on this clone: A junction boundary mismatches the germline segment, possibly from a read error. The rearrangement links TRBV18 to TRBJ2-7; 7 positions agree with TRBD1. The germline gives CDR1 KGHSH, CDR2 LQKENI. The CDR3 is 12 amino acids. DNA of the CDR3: TGTGCCAGCTCACCAGACCTTCGGGACAGATTCTTC. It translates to CASSPDLRDRFF. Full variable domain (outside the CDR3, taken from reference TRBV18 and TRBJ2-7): NAGVMQNPRHLVRRRGQEARLRCSPMKGHSHVYWYRQLPEEGLKFMVYLQKENIIDESGMPKERFSAEFPKEGPSILRIQQVVRGDSAAYFCASSPDLRDRFFGPGTRLTVT.

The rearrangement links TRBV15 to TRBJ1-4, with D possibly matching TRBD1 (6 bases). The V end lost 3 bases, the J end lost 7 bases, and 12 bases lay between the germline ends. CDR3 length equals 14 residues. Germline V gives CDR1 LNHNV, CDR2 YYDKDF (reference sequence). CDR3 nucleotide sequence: TGTGCCACCAGCAGGAGGGGGAATTTTGAAAAACTGTTTTTT. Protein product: CATSRRGNFEKLFF. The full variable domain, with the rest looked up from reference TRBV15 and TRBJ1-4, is DAMVIQNPRYQVTQFGKPVTLSCSQTLNHNVMYWYQQKSSQAPKLLFHYYDKDFNNEADTPDNFQSRRPNTSFCFLDIRSPGLGDTAMYLCATSRRGNFEKLFFGSGTQLSVL.

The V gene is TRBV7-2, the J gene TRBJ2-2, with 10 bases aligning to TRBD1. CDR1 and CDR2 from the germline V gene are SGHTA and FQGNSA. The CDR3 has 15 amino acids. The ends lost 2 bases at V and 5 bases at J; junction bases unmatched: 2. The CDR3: CASSLKGQGTGELFF. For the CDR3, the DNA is TGTGCCAGCAGCTTAAAGGGACAGGGGACCGGGGAGCTGTTTTTT.

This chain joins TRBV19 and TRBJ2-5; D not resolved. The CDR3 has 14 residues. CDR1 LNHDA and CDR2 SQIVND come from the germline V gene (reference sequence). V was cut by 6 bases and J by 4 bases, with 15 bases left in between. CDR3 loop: CASSPQHRRETQYF. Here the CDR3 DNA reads TGTGCCAGTAGCCCTCAGCACAGAAGAGAGACCCAGTACTTC.

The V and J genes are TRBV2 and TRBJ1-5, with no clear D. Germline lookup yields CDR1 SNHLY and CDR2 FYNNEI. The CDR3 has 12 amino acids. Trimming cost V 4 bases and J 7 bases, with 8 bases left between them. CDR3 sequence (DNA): TGTGCCAGCAGTGGAGATTTCCAGCCCCAGCATTTT. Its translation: CASSGDFQPQHF.

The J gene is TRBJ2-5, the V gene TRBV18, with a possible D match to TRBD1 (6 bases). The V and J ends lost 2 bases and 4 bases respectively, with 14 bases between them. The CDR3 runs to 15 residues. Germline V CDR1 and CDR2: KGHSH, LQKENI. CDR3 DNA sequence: TGTGCCAGCTCACCATCAGGGGTAGGGGCAGAGACCCAGTACTTC. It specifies CASSPSGVGAETQYF.